A selection of T cell receptor beta chains follows, all from one sample in a study of PD-L1 blockade in urothelial cancer. The method was immunoSEQ multiplex PCR; TCRdb's version includes in-frame clones alone and lacks a portion of them. The sample has around 19,000 clones; 88% are singletons. This material consisted of PBMCs, taken around atezolizumab (anti-PD-L1) treatment. All receptors derive from a man aged 45-65 years with urothelial cancer. The CDR3 runs from the conserved cysteine through the conserved F or W. D genes are given only for firm matches.

D	V	J	CDR3
TRBD1	TRBV5-4	TRBJ2-7	CARRGQRYEQYF
NA	TRBV4-1	TRBJ2-7	CASSQDQVFSYEQYF
TRBD2	TRBV5-4	TRBJ2-4	CASSLALAGKNIQYF
NA	TRBV7-2	TRBJ2-3	CASSLTGTVTTDTQYF
NA	TRBV18	TRBJ1-4	CASSPNVGIEEKLFF
NA	TRBV6-1	TRBJ1-4	CASSDAPWAEKLFF
TRBD1	TRBV2	TRBJ1-5	CASRGDRGVQPQHF
NA	TRBV30	TRBJ1-4	CAWSVNRDEKLFF
TRBD1	TRBV6-5	TRBJ2-7	CASSYFPGDSSYEQYF
NA	TRBV12-5	TRBJ2-1	CASGLAPSGYNEQFF
NA	TRBV5-8	TRBJ2-3	CASSLGSSDTQYF
TRBD2	TRBV5-1	TRBJ2-7	CASSLGTSSSYEQYF
TRBD1	TRBV5-4	TRBJ2-7	CASSLGDRVYEQYF
TRBD2	TRBV5-1	TRBJ2-1	CASSLAGLAGASDEQFF
NA	TRBV27	TRBJ2-5	CASSLGLPLQETQYF
NA	TRBV10-3	TRBJ2-2	CAILQGGGNTGELFF
TRBD2	TRBV7-9	TRBJ2-1	CASTQLSVREGGRQFF
TRBD1	TRBV6-5	TRBJ2-2	CASSTPGGTGELFF
TRBD2	TRBV15	TRBJ2-1	CATSRDLLAAQFF
NA	TRBV7-9	TRBJ2-1	CASSSGTQFF
NA	TRBV27	TRBJ2-2	CASSLRGSSGELFF
NA	TRBV7-2	TRBJ1-2	CASSLEPGVVNYGYTF
TRBD2	TRBV6-4	TRBJ2-3	CASPGSVKRGVVDTQYF
NA	TRBV25-1	TRBJ2-1	CASSEWTTAHNNEQFF
NA	TRBV19	TRBJ2-2	CASRDDGELFF
NA	TRBV28	TRBJ2-7	CASSGPGTPATYEQYF
NA	TRBV28	TRBJ1-2	CASRAGLDGYTF
NA	TRBV15	TRBJ2-5	CATSRDLETQYF
NA	TRBV4-1	TRBJ1-2	CASSQVIVPAGSLWYGYTF
TRBD1	TRBV5-1	TRBJ1-6	CATSEGAENSPLHF
TRBD2	TRBV5-1	TRBJ2-3	CASSFLAGVPDTQYF
TRBD1	TRBV7-7	TRBJ2-5	CASSLGQGVETQYF
NA	TRBV30	TRBJ2-5	CAWSPLAVQETQYF
TRBD1	TRBV6-5	TRBJ2-7	CASSRDRASYEQYF
NA	TRBV5-4	TRBJ2-2	CASMRSANTGELFF